A single sample gave rise to the 21 T cell receptor beta chains below, sequenced in a study of technical replicates of blood from a few donors. Clones were read by immunoSEQ multiplex PCR, and TCRdb kept only the in-frame ones, dropping some. The sample contains tens of thousands of clones, about 96% of which appear only once. The sample taken for sequencing was T cells isolated from PBMCs. The receptors come from a human donor in good health.

The chain uses TRBV7-6 and TRBJ1-2, with 9 bases identical to TRBD1. CDR3 size: 15 residues. With V trimmed by 5 bases and J by 3 bases, 7 bases remained unmatched. Germline V gene data show CDR1 as SGHVS and CDR2 as FNYEAQ. The CDR3 sequence: CASSPGQGYYYGYTF. The CDR3 region has the DNA TGTGCCAGCAGCCCGGGACAGGGTTACTACTATGGCTACACCTTC.

This chain joins TRBV28 and TRBJ2-3; D gene ambiguous. Per the germline V gene, CDR1 is MDHEN and CDR2 is SYDVKM. The CDR3 has 13 residues. The ends were cut back, 2 bases at V and 6 bases at J, with 9 bases in the middle. The CDR3, as DNA: TGTGCCAGCAGTTTAAATGTCCCGGATACGCAGTATTTT. Amino acids: CASSLNVPDTQYF.

The chain employs TRBV28 and TRBJ2-1, with D possibly TRBD2 on 5 matching bases. CDR1 and CDR2 from the germline V gene are MDHEN and SYDVKM. V dropped 3 bases and J dropped 7 bases, with 7 bases sitting between them. The CDR3 has 12 amino acids. As DNA, the CDR3 is TGTGCCAGCAGTTTCGAGGGAAATGAGCAGTTCTTC. Protein sequence: CASSFEGNEQFF.

This chain links TRBV6-5 with TRBJ2-3, with 9 bases fitting TRBD2. This CDR3 has 11 residues. The germline V gene has CDR1 MNHEY and CDR2 SVGAGI. The V segment lost 7 bases and the J segment 11 bases; nucleotides outside the gene matches: 4. The CDR3 sequence: CASTSGTVQYF. CDR3 nucleotides: TGTGCCAGCACTAGCGGGACGGTGCAGTATTTT.

The chain combines TRBV28 with TRBJ2-3, with D unresolved. Per germline, CDR1 MDHEN and CDR2 SYDVKM. V lost 6 bases and J lost 2, with 6 bases in between. This CDR3 comprises 12 residues. Here the CDR3 reads CASRSYTDTQYF. The CDR3 coding sequence is TGTGCCAGCAGGTCGTACACAGATACGCAGTATTTT.

The chain's CDR3 is CAISESRDRDGYTF. The CDR3 region has the DNA TGTGCCATCAGTGAGTCCAGGGACAGGGACGGCTACACCTTC. The J gene is TRBJ1-2, the V gene TRBV10-3; 9 bases line up with TRBD1. The CDR3 is 14 residues long. Germline CDR1 and CDR2: ENHRY and SYGVKD. After removal of 0 bases from V and 8 bases from J, the junction contained 4 bases not matched to a gene.

The chain couples TRBV5-1 to TRBJ2-2; weak D call: TRBD2 (5 bases). CDR1 is SGHRS and CDR2 is YFSETQ in the germline V gene. This CDR3 has 16 residues. V was trimmed by 1 base and J by 1 base, leaving 11 bases between them. The CDR3 DNA reads as TGCGCCAGCAGCTTGTTAGGACTCCTGAACACCGGGGAGCTGTTTTTT. This codes for CASSLLGLLNTGELFF.

V gene TRBV5-4 combines with J gene TRBJ2-2; 13 bases align to TRBD2. Unmatched junction bases numbered 10, after V lost 4 bases and J lost 7 bases. Germline assignment: CDR1 SGHNT and CDR2 YYREEE (reference sequence). The length of the CDR3 is 17 residues. CDR3 loop: CASSIGLAGAVNGELFF. In DNA form, the CDR3 reads TGTGCCAGCAGCATAGGACTAGCGGGAGCAGTAAACGGGGAGCTGTTTTTT.

The V and J genes are TRBV7-9 and TRBJ2-1; maybe TRBD2 (6 bases). The V gene lost 1 base and the J gene lost 9 bases, with 10 bases spanning the gap. This CDR3 is 13 amino acids long. Germline CDR1 SEHNR, CDR2 FQNEAQ (reference sequence). The CDR3 nucleotides are TGTGCCAGCAGCTTAGGCGGGGTTGGTGAGCAGTTCTTC. Its translation: CASSLGGVGEQFF.

The rearrangement links TRBV19 to TRBJ1-1, with 8 bases fitting TRBD1. The trim removed 1 base at V and 2 bases at J, leaving 6 bases unmatched. The length of the CDR3 is 16 residues. The germline V gene encodes CDR1 LNHDA and CDR2 SQIVND (reference sequence). The CDR3 here is CASSIGQGLGNTEAFF. DNA for the CDR3: TGTGCCAGTAGTATAGGACAGGGGTTAGGAAACACTGAAGCTTTCTTT.

V usage is TRBV28 and J usage is TRBJ1-2, with 9 bases fitting TRBD1. V shed 10 bases, J shed 3 bases, and the junction held 12 bases outside the gene matches. The CDR3 has 15 residues. Germline V gene sequence: CDR1 MDHEN, CDR2 SYDVKM. CDR3 in DNA: TGTGCCACCTCCGGGACAGGGATCCCTGACTATGGCTACACCTTC. This codes for CATSGTGIPDYGYTF.

V usage is TRBV7-2 and J usage is TRBJ2-3; perhaps TRBD2 as D (6 bases). Looked up from germline, CDR1 is SGHTA and CDR2 is FQGNSA. This CDR3 contains 17 residues. V lost 0 bases and J lost 2, with 15 bases in between. The CDR3 sequence: CASSLATGLRNTDTQYF. For the CDR3, the DNA is TGTGCCAGCAGCTTAGCCACGGGACTCCGAAACACAGATACGCAGTATTTT.

V and J are TRBV5-1 and TRBJ1-1; 8 nucleotides align to TRBD1. Per germline, CDR1 SGHRS and CDR2 YFSETQ. The CDR3 loop spans 15 amino acids. The V and J ends lost 0 bases and 5 bases, in that order; junction bases with no gene match: 6. The CDR3 loop reads CASSLGTGISTEAFF. CDR3 sequence (DNA): TGCGCCAGCAGCTTGGGGACAGGGATTTCAACTGAAGCTTTCTTT.

The rearrangement links TRBV10-3 to TRBJ1-1; 7 nucleotides align to TRBD1. The germline gives CDR1 ENHRY, CDR2 SYGVKD. With 9 bases clipped from V and 1 base from J, the junction kept 5 bases outside the gene matches. The CDR3 sequence is 13 residues long. The CDR3 reads CAIAQGPNTEAFF. The CDR3 coding sequence is TGTGCCATTGCACAGGGGCCGAACACTGAAGCTTTCTTT.

V and J are TRBV6-5 and TRBJ1-1; 8 nucleotides line up with TRBD1. This CDR3 is 14 amino acids long. After removal of 6 bases from V and 6 bases from J, the junction contained 9 bases not matched to a gene. Germline assignment: CDR1 MNHEY and CDR2 SVGAGI. The CDR3 sequence: CASSYPGQVPEAFF. CDR3 in DNA: TGTGCCAGCAGCTACCCGGGACAGGTCCCTGAAGCTTTCTTT.

The chain carries TRBV30 and TRBJ2-1, with 10 bases identical to TRBD2. Germline-derived CDR1 and CDR2 are GTSNPN and SVGIG (reference sequence). The length of the CDR3 is 12 residues. V trimming: 4 bases; J trimming: 9 bases; junction bases outside the gene matches: 3. CDR3 amino acids: CAWTSGRSEQFF. CDR3 coding DNA: TGTGCCTGGACTAGCGGGAGAAGTGAGCAGTTCTTC.

CDR3 coding DNA: TGTGCCAGCAGCAAGACAGGGGGCGAGGAAAAACTGTTTTTT. Translating gives CASSKTGGEEKLFF. This sequence joins TRBV7-8 and TRBJ1-4, with 10 bases matching TRBD1. The V segment lost 5 bases and the J segment 8 bases; nucleotides outside the gene matches: 5. CDR1 is SGHVS and CDR2 is FQNEAQ in the germline V gene. This CDR3 comprises 14 residues.

The genes are TRBV7-8 and TRBJ2-2, with D perhaps matching TRBD1 (6 bases). The length of the CDR3 is 18 residues. V dropped 2 bases and J dropped 6 bases, with 22 bases sitting between them. Per germline, CDR1 SGHVS and CDR2 FQNEAQ. The CDR3 coding sequence is TGTGCCAGCAGCTTAACCCCCCGGCCACAGGGTCGGTCCGGGGAGCTGTTTTTT. As protein: CASSLTPRPQGRSGELFF.

The gene calls are TRBV7-9 and TRBJ2-7; TRBD1 aligns across 7 bases. Germline CDR1 reads SEHNR; CDR2 reads FQNEAQ (reference sequence). With V trimmed by 4 bases and J by 5 bases, 8 bases remained unmatched. The CDR3 is made up of 14 amino acids. The CDR3 nucleotides read TGTGCCAGCAGCTCCGGGACAGCAGCCGACGAGCAGTACTTC. It specifies CASSSGTAADEQYF.

The genes are TRBV19 and TRBJ2-1, with 10 bases lining up with TRBD2. This CDR3 has 16 residues. V lost 0 bases to trimming and J lost 4 bases; unmatched junction nucleotides: 3. Germline values: CDR1 LNHDA, CDR2 SQIVND (reference sequence). The CDR3 protein is CASSIETSGTYNEQFF. The CDR3 DNA reads TGTGCCAGTAGTATAGAAACTAGCGGGACATACAATGAGCAGTTCTTC.

CDR3 loop: CASRPGLAGGSTDTQYF. CDR3 nucleotides: TGTGCCAGCAGACCCGGACTAGCGGGAGGTAGCACAGATACGCAGTATTTT. The rearrangement links TRBV7-2 to TRBJ2-3; TRBD2 agrees at 14 bases. In germline, CDR1 is SGHTA, CDR2 FQGNSA. V lost 6 bases and J lost 0; bases outside the gene matches: 5. The CDR3 contains 17 residues.